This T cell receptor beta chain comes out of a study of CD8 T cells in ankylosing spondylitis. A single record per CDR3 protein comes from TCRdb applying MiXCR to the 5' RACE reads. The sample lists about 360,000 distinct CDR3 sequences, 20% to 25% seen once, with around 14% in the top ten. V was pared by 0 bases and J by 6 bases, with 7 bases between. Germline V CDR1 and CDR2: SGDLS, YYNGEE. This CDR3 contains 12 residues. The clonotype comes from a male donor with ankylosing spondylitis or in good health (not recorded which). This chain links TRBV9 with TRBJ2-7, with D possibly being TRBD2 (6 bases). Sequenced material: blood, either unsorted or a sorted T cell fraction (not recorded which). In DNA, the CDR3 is TGTGCCAGCAGCGTAGGCGGGACCGAGCAGTACTTC. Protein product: CASSVGGTEQYF.